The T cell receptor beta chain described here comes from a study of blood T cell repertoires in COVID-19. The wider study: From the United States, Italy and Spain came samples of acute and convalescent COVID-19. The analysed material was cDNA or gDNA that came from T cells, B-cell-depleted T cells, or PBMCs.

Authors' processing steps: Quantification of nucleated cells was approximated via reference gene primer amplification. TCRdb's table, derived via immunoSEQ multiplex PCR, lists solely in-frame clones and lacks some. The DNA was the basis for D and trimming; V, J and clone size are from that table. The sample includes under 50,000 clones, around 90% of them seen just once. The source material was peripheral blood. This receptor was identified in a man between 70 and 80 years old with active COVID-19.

The CDR3 DNA reads TGTGCCAGCAGGTGGGACAGGGAGTTTGGAAACACCATATATTTT. Translation: CASRWDREFGNTIYF. The genes are TRBV28 and TRBJ1-3; the match to TRBD1 covers 9 bases. The CDR3 is made up of 15 amino acids. Trimming at V came to 6 bases and at J to 3 bases, leaving 6 bases not matched to a gene. Germline-derived CDR1 and CDR2 are MDHEN and SYDVKM.